What follows is one T cell receptor beta chain and its context. TRB cDNA was prepared as libraries by UMI-labeled 5' RACE. From the 5' RACE reads, TCRdb lists one entry per CDR3 protein and no DNA. This sample's clone table lists 40,000 to 50,000 distinct CDR3 sequences. The source of the sample is a study of CXCR3-negative and CXCR3-positive naive CD8 T cells. Cells that were CD45RO-CCR7+CD27+CD95- constituted naive CD8+ T cells. The CDR3 is 14 residues long. The germline gives CDR1 SGHKS, CDR2 YYEKEE (reference sequence). The chain joins TRBV5-5 to TRBJ2-4; TCRdb's assignment of TRBD1 cannot be checked, as there is no DNA. The clonotype was recovered from a human donor in good health. Some clones in this sample may be carry-over from other donors' samples. Sample: naive CXCR3- CD8+ T cells from blood. Described subset: CD45RO-CCR7+CD27+CD95- naive CD8+ T cells lacking CXCR3 (TNR3-). The CDR3 loop is CASSLQGSKNIQYF. The variable domain in full, completed from reference TRBV5-5 and TRBJ2-4, reads DAGVTQSPTHLIKTRGQQVTLRCSPISGHKSVSWYQQVLGQGPQFIFQYYEKEERGRGNFPDRFSARQFPNYSSELNVNALLLGDSALYLCASSLQGSKNIQYFGAGTRLSVL.